These 14 T cell receptor beta chains came from one sample sequenced in a study of blood T cells in healthy people across ages. Sample-barcoded 5' priming and a J-beta primer mix drove a second PCR of about 6 to 11 cycles. Via MiXCR, TCRdb re-called the 5' RACE reads, giving one row per CDR3 protein. The sample shows roughly 1,500,000 distinct CDR3 sequences, roughly 32% of them seen only once. The specimen was blood. Receptors originate from a woman between 25 and 40 years old in good health.

Details on this clonotype: A single base separates this from a much larger clone, so it may be a read error. In DNA form, the CDR3 reads TGCGCCAGCAGCCAAGATCTGGGTCCTAATGAGCAGTACTTC. Translated: CASSQDLGPNEQYF. This chain uses TRBV4-1 with TRBJ2-5; D is undetermined. With 0 bases removed from V and 11 bases from J, the gap between germline ends came to 16 bases. The CDR3 has 14 amino acids. Germline CDR1 and CDR2: MGHRA and YSYEKL.

This rearrangement joins TRBV5-1 to TRBJ2-5, with D tentatively TRBD1 or TRBD2 (5 bases each). Trimming took 4 bases from V and 4 from J, leaving 11 bases between them. CDR1 is SGHRS, CDR2 YFSETQ, per germline. The CDR3 runs 13 residues. In DNA form, the CDR3 reads TGCGCCAGCAGCCGAATTGGGGGAGAGACCCAGTACTTC. Amino acid sequence: CASSRIGGETQYF.

V gene TRBV10-3 combines with J gene TRBJ1-6; D remains ambiguous. Trimming took off 10 bases at V and 6 bases at J, with 10 bases between the two ends. The length of the CDR3 is 12 residues. Germline-derived CDR1 and CDR2 are ENHRY and SYGVKD. The CDR3: CASQKINSPLHF. The DNA of the CDR3 is TGTGCCAGCCAGAAAATTAATTCACCCCTCCACTTT.

This clonotype has only a few counts. This chain joins TRBV12-3 or TRBV12-4 and TRBJ1-1; D ambiguous. This CDR3 comprises 14 residues. V shed 6 bases and J shed 4 bases, with 15 bases lying between them. DNA for the CDR3: TGTGCCAGCAGACCTCGATCGGGGTTCACTGAAGCTTTCTTT. The encoded protein is CASRPRSGFTEAFF.

This clonotype was seen ten or more times. The J gene is TRBJ1-2, the V gene TRBV4-1; a possible D gene is TRBD1 (5 bases). V dropped 1 base and J dropped 8 bases, with 14 bases sitting between them. The CDR3 covers 14 residues. CDR1 and CDR2 (germline): MGHRA, YSYEKL. The CDR3 here is CASSQVWQGDGYTF. As DNA, the CDR3 is TGCGCCAGCAGCCAAGTGTGGCAGGGTGACGGCTACACCTTC.

The chain employs TRBV5-1 and TRBJ2-7, with 10 bases that match TRBD1. The J segment lost 0 bases and the V segment lost 4 bases, leaving 4 bases of the junction unmatched. Germline CDR1 reads SGHRS; CDR2 reads YFSETQ. This CDR3 spans 15 amino acids. The CDR3 bases are TGCGCCAGCAGCGAACGGGACAGGGGCTCCTACGAGCAGTACTTC. It encodes CASSERDRGSYEQYF.

CDR3 in DNA: TGTGCCAGCAGTTTTGCACGTAGCTCCTACAATGAGCAGTACTTC. This codes for CASSFARSSYNEQYF. The V gene is TRBV27, the J gene TRBJ2-1; D is uncertain. The J call may be incorrect, as the DNA end agrees better with TRBJ2-7. Germline CDR1 MNHEY, CDR2 SMNVEV (reference sequence). This CDR3 region has 15 residues.

The V and J genes are TRBV3-1 and TRBJ2-7; TRBD2 aligns across 12 bases. Trimming took 2 bases from V and 0 from J; bases not matched to a gene: 5. The CDR3 loop spans 17 amino acids. Germline V lookup: CDR1 LGHDT, CDR2 YNNKEL (reference sequence). This chain's CDR3 is CASSQRRGLAGSYEQYF. DNA of the CDR3: TGTGCCAGCAGCCAAAGGCGGGGACTAGCGGGCTCCTACGAGCAGTACTTC.

This clonotype was detected a few times. The chain carries TRBV29-1 and TRBJ1-2; 7 bases are a match to TRBD1. Germline lookup yields CDR1 SQVTM and CDR2 ANQGSEA. Losses at the gene ends were 7 bases for V and 1 base for J; bases not matched to a gene: 6. The CDR3 extends over 13 amino acids. CDR3 nucleotides: TGCAGCGCGCGACAGGGAGTTAACTATGGCTACACCTTC. As protein: CSARQGVNYGYTF.

This clonotype was seen only a few times. This rearrangement joins TRBV29-1 to TRBJ1-4, with 7 nucleotides matching TRBD1. Germline trimming cut 7 bases from V and 4 bases from J; bases unmatched to any gene: 6. Germline V gene sequence: CDR1 SQVTM, CDR2 ANQGSEA. The CDR3 is 13 residues long. This CDR3 reads CSAQGGNNEKLFF. CDR3 in DNA: TGCAGCGCTCAGGGGGGTAATAATGAAAAACTGTTTTTT.

This chain links TRBV7-6 with TRBJ1-5; possibly TRBD1 for D (6 bases). The CDR3 contains 15 residues. Germline V gives CDR1 SGHVS, CDR2 FNYEAQ. Deletions cut 4 bases from V and 0 bases from J, with 10 bases between. In nucleotides, the CDR3 is TGTGCCAGCAGCTGGGGGGCTAATAGCAATCAGCCCCAGCATTTT. This gives the protein CASSWGANSNQPQHF.

This chain connects TRBV10-3 to TRBJ1-6, with D perhaps TRBD1 (5 bases). The germline V gene has CDR1 ENHRY and CDR2 SYGVKD. With 3 bases removed from V and 9 bases from J, the gap between germline ends came to 6 bases. The CDR3 sequence is 12 residues long. This CDR3 reads CAISEGASPLHF. The CDR3 DNA reads TGTGCCATCAGTGAAGGGGCTTCACCCCTCCACTTT.

The rearrangement joins TRBV2 to TRBJ2-5; D may match TRBD1 or TRBD2 (5 bases each). V lost 8 bases to trimming and J lost 4 bases, with 14 bases between them. CDR1 is SNHLY, CDR2 FYNNEI, per germline. The CDR3 is made up of 13 amino acids. CDR3 sequence (DNA): TGTGCCAGCGTCCCGGGACCCGGAGAGACCCAGTACTTC. It codes for CASVPGPGETQYF.

V gene TRBV11-2 combines with J gene TRBJ1-4; 8 nucleotides agree with TRBD1. Germline CDR1 SGHAT, CDR2 FQNNGV. The CDR3 extends over 16 amino acids. With 2 bases clipped from V and 11 bases from J, the junction kept 13 bases outside the gene matches. The CDR3 bases are TGTGCCAGCAGCTTACTGTCGGACAGGGTCTTGGCCAAACTGTTTTTT. Encoded protein: CASSLLSDRVLAKLFF.